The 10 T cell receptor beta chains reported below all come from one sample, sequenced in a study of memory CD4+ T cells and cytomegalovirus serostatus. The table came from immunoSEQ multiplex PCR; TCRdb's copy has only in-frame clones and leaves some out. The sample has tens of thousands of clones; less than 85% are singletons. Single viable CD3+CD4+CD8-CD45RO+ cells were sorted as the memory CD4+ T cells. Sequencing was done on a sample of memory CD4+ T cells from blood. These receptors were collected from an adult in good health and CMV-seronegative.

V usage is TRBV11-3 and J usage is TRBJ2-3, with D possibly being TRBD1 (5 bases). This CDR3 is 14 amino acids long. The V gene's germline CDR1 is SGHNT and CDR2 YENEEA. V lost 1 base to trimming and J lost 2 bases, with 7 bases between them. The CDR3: CASSLARDTDTQYF. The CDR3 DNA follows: TGTGCCAGCAGCTTAGCCAGGGACACAGATACGCAGTATTTT.

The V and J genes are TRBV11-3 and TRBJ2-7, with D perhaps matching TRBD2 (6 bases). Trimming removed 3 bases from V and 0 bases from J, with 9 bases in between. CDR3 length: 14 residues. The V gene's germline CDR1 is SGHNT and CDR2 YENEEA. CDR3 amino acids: CASSLGLPSYEQYF. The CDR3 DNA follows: TGTGCCAGCAGCTTGGGACTGCCCTCCTACGAGCAGTACTTC.

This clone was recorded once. The CDR3 spells CASSLGGSADTQYF. In DNA form, the CDR3 reads TGTGCCAGCAGCTTAGGGGGTAGCGCAGATACGCAGTATTTT. The chain uses TRBV13 and TRBJ2-3, with D possibly being TRBD2 (5 bases). Germline loops: CDR1 PRHDT, CDR2 FYEKMQ (reference sequence). This CDR3 has 14 amino acids. Trimming took 0 bases from V and 4 from J, leaving 8 bases between them.

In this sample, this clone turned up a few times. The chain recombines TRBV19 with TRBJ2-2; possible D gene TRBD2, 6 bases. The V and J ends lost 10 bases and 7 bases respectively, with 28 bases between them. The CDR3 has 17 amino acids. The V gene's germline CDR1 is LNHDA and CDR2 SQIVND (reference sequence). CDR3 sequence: CATDNVRGRREHGELFF. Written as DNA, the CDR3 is TGTGCCACCGATAATGTCCGGGGCAGGAGGGAACACGGGGAGCTGTTTTTT.

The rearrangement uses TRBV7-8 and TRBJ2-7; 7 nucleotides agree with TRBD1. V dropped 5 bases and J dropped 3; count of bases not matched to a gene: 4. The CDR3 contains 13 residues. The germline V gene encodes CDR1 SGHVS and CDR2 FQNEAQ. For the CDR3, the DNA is TGTGCCAGCAGCCGTGGACAGGACTACGAGCAGTACTTC. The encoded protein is CASSRGQDYEQYF.

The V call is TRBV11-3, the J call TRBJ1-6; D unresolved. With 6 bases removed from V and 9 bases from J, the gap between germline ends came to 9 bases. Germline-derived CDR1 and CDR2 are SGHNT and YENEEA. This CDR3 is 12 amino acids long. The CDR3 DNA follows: TGTGCCAGCAGTCGGGATAGTTCACCCCTCCACTTT. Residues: CASSRDSSPLHF.

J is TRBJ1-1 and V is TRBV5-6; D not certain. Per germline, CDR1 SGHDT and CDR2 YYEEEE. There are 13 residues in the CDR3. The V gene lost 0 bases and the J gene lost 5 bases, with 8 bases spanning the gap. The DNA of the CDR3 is TGTGCCAGCAGCTTGGGGGGATGGACTGAAGCTTTCTTT. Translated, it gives CASSLGGWTEAFF.

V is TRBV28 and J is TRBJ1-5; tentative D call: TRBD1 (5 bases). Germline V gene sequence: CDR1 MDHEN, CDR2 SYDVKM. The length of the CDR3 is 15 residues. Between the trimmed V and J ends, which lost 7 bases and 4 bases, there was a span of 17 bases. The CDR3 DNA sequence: TGTGCCAGCATCCCAGGTGACAGTAGGAATCAGCCCCAGCATTTT. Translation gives CASIPGDSRNQPQHF. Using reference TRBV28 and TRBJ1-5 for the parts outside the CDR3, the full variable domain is DVKVTQSSRYLVKRTGEKVFLECVQDMDHENMFWYRQDPGLGLRLIYFSYDVKMKEKGDIPEGYSVSREKKERFSLILESASTNQTSMYLCASIPGDSRNQPQHFGDGTRLSIL.

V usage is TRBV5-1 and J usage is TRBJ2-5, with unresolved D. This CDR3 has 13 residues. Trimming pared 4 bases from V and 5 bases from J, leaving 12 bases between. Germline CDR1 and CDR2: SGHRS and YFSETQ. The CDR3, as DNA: TGCGCCAGCAGCCTCTCCCTGGCCGAGACCCAGTACTTC. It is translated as CASSLSLAETQYF.

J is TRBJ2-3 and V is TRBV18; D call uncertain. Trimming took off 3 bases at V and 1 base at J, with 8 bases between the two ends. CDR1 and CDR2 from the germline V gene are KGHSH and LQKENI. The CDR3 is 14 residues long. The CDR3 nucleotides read TGTGCCAGCTCACCGCAGACGCGCACAGATACGCAGTATTTT. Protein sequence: CASSPQTRTDTQYF.